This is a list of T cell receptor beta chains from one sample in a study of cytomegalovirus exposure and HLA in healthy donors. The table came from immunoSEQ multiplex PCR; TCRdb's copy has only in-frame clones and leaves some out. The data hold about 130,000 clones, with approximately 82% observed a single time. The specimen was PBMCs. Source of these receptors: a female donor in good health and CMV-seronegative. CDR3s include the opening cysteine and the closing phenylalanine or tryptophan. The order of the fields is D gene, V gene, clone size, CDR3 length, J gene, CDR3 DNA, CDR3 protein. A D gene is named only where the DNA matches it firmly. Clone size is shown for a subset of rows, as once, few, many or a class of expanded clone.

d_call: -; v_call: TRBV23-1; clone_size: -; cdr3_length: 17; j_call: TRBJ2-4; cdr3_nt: TGCGCCAGCAGTCAATCCCCGGGGGTTGCGGCCAAAAACATTCAGTACTTC; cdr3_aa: CASSQSPGVAAKNIQYF
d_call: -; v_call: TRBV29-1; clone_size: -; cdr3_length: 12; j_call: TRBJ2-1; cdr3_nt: TGCAGCGTTGAACGGCAGGTCGATGAGCAGTTCTTC; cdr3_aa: CSVERQVDEQFF
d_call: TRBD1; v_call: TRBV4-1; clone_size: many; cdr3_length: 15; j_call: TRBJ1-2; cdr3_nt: TGCGCCAGCAGCCCCCGGACAGGGGGTAACTATGGCTACACCTTC; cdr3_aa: CASSPRTGGNYGYTF
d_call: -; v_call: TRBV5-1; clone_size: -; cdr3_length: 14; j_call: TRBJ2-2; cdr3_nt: TGCGCCAGCAGCTTGTCACAGAACACCGGGGAGCTGTTTTTT; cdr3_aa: CASSLSQNTGELFF
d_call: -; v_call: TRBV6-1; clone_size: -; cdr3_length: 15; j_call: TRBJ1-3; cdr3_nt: TGTGCCAGCAGCCCTCAGAGGTACTCTGGAAACACCATATATTTT; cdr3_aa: CASSPQRYSGNTIYF
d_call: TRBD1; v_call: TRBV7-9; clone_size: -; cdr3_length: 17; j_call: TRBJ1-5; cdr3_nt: TGTGCCAGCAGCCCGGGGACAGGGACCTTTAGCAATCAGCCCCAGCATTTT; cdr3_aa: CASSPGTGTFSNQPQHF
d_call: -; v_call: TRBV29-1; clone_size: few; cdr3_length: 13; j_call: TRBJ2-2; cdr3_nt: TGCAGCGTTGGGGGGCGCGGGTCCGGGGAGCTGTTTTTT; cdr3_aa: CSVGGRGSGELFF
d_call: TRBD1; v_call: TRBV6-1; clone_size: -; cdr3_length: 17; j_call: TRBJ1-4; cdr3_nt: TGTGCCAGCAGTGAGGGTCCCCGACAGGGGACTAATGAAAAACTGTTTTTT; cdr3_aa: CASSEGPRQGTNEKLFF
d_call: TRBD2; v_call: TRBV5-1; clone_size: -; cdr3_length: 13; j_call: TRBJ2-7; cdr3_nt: TGCGCCAGCAGCCCTGGACTAGCTGGCGAGCAGTACTTC; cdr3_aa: CASSPGLAGEQYF
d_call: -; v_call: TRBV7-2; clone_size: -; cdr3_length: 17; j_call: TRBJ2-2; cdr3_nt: TGTGCCGGCAGCCCCCGACTGGGCGGGCTGAACACCGGGGAGCTGTTTTTT; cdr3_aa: CAGSPRLGGLNTGELFF
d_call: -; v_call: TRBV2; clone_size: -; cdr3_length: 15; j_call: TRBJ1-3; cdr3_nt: TGTGCCAGCAGTGACGACTCTTTCTCTGGAAACACCATATATTTT; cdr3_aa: CASSDDSFSGNTIYF
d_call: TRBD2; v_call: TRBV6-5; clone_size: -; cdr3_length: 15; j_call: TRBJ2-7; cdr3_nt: TGTGCCAGCAGTTATGCCCTAGCGGGCATCTACGAGCAGTACTTC; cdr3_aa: CASSYALAGIYEQYF
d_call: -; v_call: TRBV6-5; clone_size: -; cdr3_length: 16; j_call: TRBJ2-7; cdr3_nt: TGTGCCAGCAGTTACTCGGGGCGGCGGACACTCTACGAGCAGTACTTC; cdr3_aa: CASSYSGRRTLYEQYF
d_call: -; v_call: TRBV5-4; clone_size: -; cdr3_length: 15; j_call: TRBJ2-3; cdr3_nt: TGTGCCAGCACCCCGGAGGGTGGGAGAAGAGATACGCAGTATTTT; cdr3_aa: CASTPEGGRRDTQYF
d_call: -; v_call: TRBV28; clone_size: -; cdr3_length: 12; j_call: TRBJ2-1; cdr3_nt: TGTGCCAGCAGTGGAGGATACAATGAGCAGTTCTTC; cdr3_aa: CASSGGYNEQFF
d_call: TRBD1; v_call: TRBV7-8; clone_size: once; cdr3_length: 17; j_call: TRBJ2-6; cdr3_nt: TGTGCCAGCAGCCCCCCGGGACAGAACTCTGGGGCCAACGTCCTGACTTTC; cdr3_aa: CASSPPGQNSGANVLTF
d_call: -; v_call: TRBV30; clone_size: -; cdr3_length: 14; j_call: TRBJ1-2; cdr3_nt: TGTGCCTGGAGAACACCACAGAATAACTATGGCTACACCTTC; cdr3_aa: CAWRTPQNNYGYTF
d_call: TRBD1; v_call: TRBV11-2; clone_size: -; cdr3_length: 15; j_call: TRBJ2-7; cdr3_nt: TGTGCCAGCAGCTTTACCGGGACAGGGGGTTACGAGCAGTACTTC; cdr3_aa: CASSFTGTGGYEQYF